The 21 T cell receptor beta chains below were found in one sample sequenced in a study of shared clonotypes between healthy human individuals. TCRdb's table, derived via immunoSEQ multiplex PCR, lists solely in-frame clones and lacks some. This table holds about 710,000 clones, over 60% found once. The sequenced sample was memory CD4+ T cells sorted from blood. Regarding subset: CD45RA-negative fraction. The origin of the receptors is a woman aged 30 to 39 in good health.

This clone has only one observation. The CDR3: CASGLVLGGGRQETQYF. The CDR3 region has the DNA TGTGCTAGTGGTTTGGTATTGGGGGGAGGACGGCAAGAGACCCAGTACTTC. This chain links TRBV12-5 with TRBJ2-5, with D possibly TRBD2 on 6 matching bases. V dropped 0 bases and J dropped 2 bases, with 16 bases sitting between them. This CDR3 has 17 amino acids. In germline, CDR1 is LGHNT, CDR2 FRNRAP.

DNA of the CDR3: TGTGCCAGCAGTTATGAGGGTATGGGCTATGGCTACACCTTC. Its translation is CASSYEGMGYGYTF. V usage is TRBV6-6 and J usage is TRBJ1-2; unclear D gene. CDR1 is MNHNY and CDR2 is SVGAGI in the germline V gene (reference sequence). V gave up 3 bases and J gave up 4 bases, with 12 bases separating them. The CDR3 totals 14 residues.

The chain has TRBV5-4 and TRBJ2-7, with a weak D call TRBD1 (6 bases). The germline V gene has CDR1 SGHNT and CDR2 YYREEE (reference sequence). V dropped 2 bases and J dropped 5 bases, with 8 bases sitting between them. The CDR3 is 12 amino acids. This chain's CDR3 is CASSFRGHEQYF. CDR3 coding DNA: TGTGCCAGCAGCTTCAGGGGCCACGAGCAGTACTTC. Complete variable domain (other parts from reference TRBV5-4 and TRBJ2-7): ETGVTQSPTHLIKTRGQQVTLRCSSQSGHNTVSWYQQALGQGPQFIFQYYREEENGRGNFPPRFSGLQFPNYSSELNVNALELDDSALYLCASSFRGHEQYFGPGTRLTVT.

This clone occurred a few times. The chain has TRBV7-9 and TRBJ2-7, with D hard to call. V lost 3 bases and J lost 4, with 16 bases in between. CDR1 is SEHNR and CDR2 is FQNEAQ in the germline V gene (reference sequence). The CDR3 is made up of 15 amino acids. The DNA of the CDR3 is TGTGCCAGCAGCTTGGGCCCCCTAGATATTTACGAGCAGTACTTC. Encoded protein: CASSLGPLDIYEQYF.

The rearrangement joins TRBV7-9 to TRBJ2-1; D is uncertain. CDR3 length: 16 amino acids. In germline, CDR1 is SEHNR, CDR2 FQNEAQ (reference sequence). Trimming left V 3 bases short and J 0 bases short, with 12 bases between. CDR3 in amino acids: CASSFRAQSSYNEQFF. CDR3 nucleotide sequence: TGTGCCAGCAGCTTCCGAGCGCAAAGCTCCTACAATGAGCAGTTCTTC.

The CDR3 sequence: CASSLSPSGRTHEQFF. In DNA form, the CDR3 reads TGTGCCAGCAGCTTATCCCCTAGCGGGAGAACTCATGAGCAGTTCTTC. The rearrangement links TRBV7-3 to TRBJ2-1; TRBD2 agrees at 10 bases. The germline gives CDR1 SGHTA, CDR2 FQGTGA. This CDR3 is built from 16 residues. The J segment lost 8 bases and the V segment lost 2 bases, leaving 9 bases of the junction unmatched.

The chain has TRBV18 and TRBJ2-1; 10 bases align to TRBD2. The CDR3 spans 17 residues. The germline V gene has CDR1 KGHSH and CDR2 LQKENI. J lost 6 bases, V lost 6 bases, and 14 bases had no gene match. CDR3 bases: TGTGCCAGCTCCTCCTCTGAGGGGCTAGCGGGGGCCAATGAGCAGTTCTTC. It translates to CASSSSEGLAGANEQFF. Complete variable domain (other parts from reference TRBV18 and TRBJ2-1): NAGVMQNPRHLVRRRGQEARLRCSPMKGHSHVYWYRQLPEEGLKFMVYLQKENIIDESGMPKERFSAEFPKEGPSILRIQQVVRGDSAAYFCASSSSEGLAGANEQFFGPGTRLTVL.

The CDR3 sequence: CASSLSSRGGGFGNIQYF. Written as DNA, the CDR3 is TGTGCCAGCAGTTTATCTTCCAGGGGTGGAGGTTTTGGAAACATTCAGTACTTC. This chain uses TRBV27 with TRBJ2-4, with a weak D call TRBD1 (6 bases). Trimming removed 0 bases from V and 6 bases from J, with 21 bases in between. CDR3 length equals 18 residues. CDR1 is MNHEY and CDR2 is SMNVEV in the germline V gene (reference sequence).

Details on this clone: Other DNA sequences of this sample code for an identical CDR3. The chain carries TRBV6-5 and TRBJ2-1, with D perhaps TRBD1 (6 bases). Trimming cost V 5 bases and J 0 bases, with 11 bases left between them. Germline values: CDR1 MNHEY, CDR2 SVGAGI. There are 15 residues in the CDR3. The CDR3 DNA follows: TGTGCCAGCAGTCTGGGACATCGCTCCTACAATGAGCAGTTCTTC. Amino acid sequence: CASSLGHRSYNEQFF.

V usage is TRBV4-1 and J usage is TRBJ2-7; 7 bases match TRBD1. The CDR3 runs to 15 residues. With 1 base clipped from V and 1 base from J, the junction kept 4 bases outside the gene matches. CDR1 and CDR2 (germline): MGHRA, YSYEKL. Written as DNA, the CDR3 is TGCGCCAGCAGCCAAGTACCGGGACAGTCCTACGAGCAGTACTTC. It specifies CASSQVPGQSYEQYF.

The table lists this clone with a few counts. Distinct nucleotide sequences in the sample also encode this CDR3. V is TRBV5-1 and J is TRBJ2-5; D possibly corresponds to TRBD1 (6 bases). The V and J ends lost 2 bases and 2 bases respectively, with 10 bases between them. This CDR3 region has 14 residues. Germline V gives CDR1 SGHRS, CDR2 YFSETQ. The CDR3 here is CASSLGQFQETQYF. CDR3 DNA sequence: TGCGCCAGCAGCTTAGGACAGTTTCAAGAGACCCAGTACTTC.

Remarks on this clone: The junction differs from germline at one of its ends, possibly a read error. The chain is built from TRBV7-9 and TRBJ2-1; D not certain. This CDR3 contains 14 residues. CDR1 is SEHNR and CDR2 is FQNEAQ in the germline V gene (reference sequence). CDR3 sequence (DNA): TGTGCCTGCAGCCCGAACAACCCCTACAATGAGCAGTTCTTC. It is translated as CACSPNNPYNEQFF.

The V call is TRBV4-2, the J call TRBJ1-2; tentatively, D is TRBD1 (5 bases). The ends were cut back, 0 bases at V and 6 bases at J, with 14 bases in the middle. This CDR3 has 15 amino acids. Per germline, CDR1 LGHNA and CDR2 YNFKEQ. CDR3 sequence (DNA): TGTGCCAGCAGCCAAGATGCCGGCAGGGCGGATGGCTACACCTTC. This sequence encodes CASSQDAGRADGYTF.

V and J are TRBV7-8 and TRBJ1-2, with TRBD1 matching 11 bases. After removal of 4 bases from V and 4 bases from J, the junction contained 11 bases not matched to a gene. Germline CDR1 SGHVS, CDR2 FQNEAQ. CDR3 length equals 17 residues. The DNA for the CDR3 is TGTGCCAGCAGCTCCCGCGGACAGGGGGCGGAGGTCTATGGCTACACCTTC. Amino acid sequence: CASSSRGQGAEVYGYTF.

The rearrangement links TRBV28 to TRBJ1-1; D ambiguous. V was shortened by 5 bases and J by 9 bases, with 13 bases between the two germline ends. Germline assignment: CDR1 MDHEN and CDR2 SYDVKM. The CDR3 consists of 12 residues. The CDR3 nucleotides are TGTGCCAGCAGTACTTACAGTAGCCAAGCTTTCTTT. The encoded protein is CASSTYSSQAFF.

The chain couples TRBV28 to TRBJ1-5; D is possibly TRBD1 (5 bases). The V gene lost 9 bases and the J gene lost 3 bases, with 15 bases spanning the gap. The CDR3 sequence is 14 residues long. The V gene's germline CDR1 is MDHEN and CDR2 SYDVKM. DNA for the CDR3: TGTGCCAGTTGTGGGGGGGAGCACAATCAGCCCCAGCATTTT. It codes for CASCGGEHNQPQHF.

Only one count was recorded for this clone. The rearrangement joins TRBV5-4 to TRBJ2-7; 15 nucleotides align to TRBD2. Germline trimming cut 3 bases from V and 7 bases from J; bases unmatched to any gene: 11. CDR3 length: 17 residues. Germline CDR1 SGHNT, CDR2 YYREEE (reference sequence). CDR3: CASSSVNLGLAGGEQYF. For the CDR3, the DNA is TGTGCCAGCAGCTCGGTAAACCTTGGACTAGCGGGAGGGGAGCAGTACTTC.

This clone was recorded a few times. This sequence joins TRBV5-1 and TRBJ2-1; D might be TRBD1 (5 bases). The germline V gene has CDR1 SGHRS and CDR2 YFSETQ. V dropped 4 bases and J dropped 4 bases, with 12 bases sitting between them. CDR3 length: 14 amino acids. CDR3 sequence: CASSVGEEYNEQFF. The DNA for the CDR3 is TGCGCCAGCAGCGTAGGGGAAGAATACAATGAGCAGTTCTTC.

In this sample, this clone turned up a few times. The chain uses TRBV4-2 and TRBJ2-7; 11 bases fit TRBD2. The germline gives CDR1 LGHNA, CDR2 YNFKEQ. The length of the CDR3 is 14 residues. V trimming: 5 bases; J trimming: 3 bases; junction bases outside the gene matches: 3. CDR3: CASSGGLADYEQYF. CDR3 coding DNA: TGTGCCAGCAGCGGGGGACTAGCGGACTACGAGCAGTACTTC.

The chain couples TRBV19 to TRBJ2-7; 7 positions match TRBD1. V was clipped by 3 bases and J by 7 bases; unmatched bases: 15. This CDR3 has 16 residues. Germline lookup yields CDR1 LNHDA and CDR2 SQIVND (reference sequence). The chain's CDR3 is CASSILTAGGNREQYF. For the CDR3, the DNA is TGTGCCAGTAGTATTTTGACGGCAGGGGGAAATCGGGAGCAGTACTTC.

The chain is built from TRBV10-1 and TRBJ2-7; possibly TRBD1 or TRBD2 for D (5 bases each). Germline CDR1 WNHNN, CDR2 SYGVQD (reference sequence). Between the trimmed V and J ends, which lost 0 bases and 4 bases, there was a span of 10 bases. This CDR3 spans 14 amino acids. This chain's CDR3 is CASSESGEGYEQYF. CDR3 nucleotides: TGCGCCAGCAGTGAGTCGGGGGAAGGGTACGAGCAGTACTTC.